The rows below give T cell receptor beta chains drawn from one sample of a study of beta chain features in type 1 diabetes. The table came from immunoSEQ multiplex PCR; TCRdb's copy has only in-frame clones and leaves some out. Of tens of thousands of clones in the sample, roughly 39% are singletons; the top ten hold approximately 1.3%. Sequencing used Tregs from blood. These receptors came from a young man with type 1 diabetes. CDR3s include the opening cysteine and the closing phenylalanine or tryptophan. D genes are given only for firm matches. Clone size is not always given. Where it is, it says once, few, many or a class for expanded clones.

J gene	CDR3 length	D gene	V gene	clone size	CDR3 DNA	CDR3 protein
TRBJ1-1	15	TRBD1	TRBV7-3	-	TGTGCCAGCAGCCCTGGACAGGGGCTGAACACTGAAGCTTTCTTT	CASSPGQGLNTEAFF
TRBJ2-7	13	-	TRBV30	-	TGTGCCTGGAGTCGGGGGGCGGGAGTTGAGCAGTACTTC	CAWSRGAGVEQYF
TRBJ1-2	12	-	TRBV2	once	TGTGCCAGCGGACAGACCCTCTATGGCTACACCTTC	CASGQTLYGYTF
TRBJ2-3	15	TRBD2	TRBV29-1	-	TGCAGCGTTTCACTGGGGGGTAGCGGGATGGATACGCAGTATTTT	CSVSLGGSGMDTQYF
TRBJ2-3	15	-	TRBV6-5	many	TGTGCCAGCAGTTACCGTGAACCCGGGGGAGATACGCAGTATTTT	CASSYREPGGDTQYF
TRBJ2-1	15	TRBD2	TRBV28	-	TGTGCCAGCAGTCCCTCAGGTAGCGGGACCAATGAGCAGTTCTTC	CASSPSGSGTNEQFF
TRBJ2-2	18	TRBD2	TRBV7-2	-	TGTGCCAGCAGCTTAAGGAACCTAGCGGGAGTGTTCCCCGGGGAGCTGTTTTTT	CASSLRNLAGVFPGELFF
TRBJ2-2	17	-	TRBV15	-	TGTGCCACCAGCAGGGCACAGGGCCCTACGAACACCGGGGAGCTGTTTTTT	CATSRAQGPTNTGELFF
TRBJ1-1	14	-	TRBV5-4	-	TGTGCCAGCAGCTTGGGCGCGGGGAACACTGAAGCTTTCTTT	CASSLGAGNTEAFF
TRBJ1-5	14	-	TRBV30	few	TGTGCCTGGAGGGGGAGGGGATTCAATCAGCCCCAGCATTTT	CAWRGRGFNQPQHF
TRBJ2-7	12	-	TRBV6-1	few	TGTGCCAGCAGATCAACAGGGAACGAGCAGTACTTC	CASRSTGNEQYF
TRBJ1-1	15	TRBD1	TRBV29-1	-	TGCAGCGCAGCTGGGACAGGAGGAGGGAACACTGAAGCTTTCTTT	CSAAGTGGGNTEAFF
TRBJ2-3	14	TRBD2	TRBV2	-	TGTGCCAGCGGGGGACTAGCGGCCACAGATACGCAGTATTTT	CASGGLAATDTQYF
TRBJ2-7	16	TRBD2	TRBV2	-	TGTGCCAGCAGTTCCTCTAGCGGGAGGGCCGGGTACGAGCAGTACTTC	CASSSSSGRAGYEQYF
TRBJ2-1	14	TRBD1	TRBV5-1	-	TGCGCCAGCAGCCAGGACAGGGGGTGGGATGAGCAGTTCTTC	CASSQDRGWDEQFF
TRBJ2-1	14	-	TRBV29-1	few	TGCAGCGTTGGTTCTGGACAAGCCTACAATGAGCAGTTCTTC	CSVGSGQAYNEQFF
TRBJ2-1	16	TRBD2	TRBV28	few	TGTGCCAGCAGTTTCGTACTAGCGGGAGTTTTGACTGAGCAGTTCTTC	CASSFVLAGVLTEQFF
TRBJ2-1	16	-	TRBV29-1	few	TGCAGCGTTGAGTCTTCCGGGGGGCGCCCCAGGGGAGAGCAGTTCTTC	CSVESSGGRPRGEQFF
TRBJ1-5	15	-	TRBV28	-	TGTGCCAGCAGTTTATTAAGCGGAAGCAATCAGCCCCAGCATTTT	CASSLLSGSNQPQHF
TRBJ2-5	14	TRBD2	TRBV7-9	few	TGTGCCAGCAGCTTGACTAGCGGGAGAGAGACCCAGTACTTC	CASSLTSGRETQYF
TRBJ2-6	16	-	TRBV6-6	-	TGTGCCAGCAGTTATTGGAGCGGCTCTGGGGCCAACGTCCTGACTTTC	CASSYWSGSGANVLTF
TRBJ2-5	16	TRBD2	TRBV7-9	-	TGTGCCAGCAGCTTAGCCGGGACTAGCGGGAAACAGACCCAGTACTTC	CASSLAGTSGKQTQYF
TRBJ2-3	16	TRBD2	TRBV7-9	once	TGTGCCAGCAGCCCAGGACTAGCGGGAGGTATAGATACGCAGTATTTT	CASSPGLAGGIDTQYF
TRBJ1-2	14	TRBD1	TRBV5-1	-	TGCGCCAGCAGCCAGACACAGGGGAGCTATGGCTACACCTTC	CASSQTQGSYGYTF
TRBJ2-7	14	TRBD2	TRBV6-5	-	TGTGCCAGCAGCTCGACTAGCGGTGCCTACGAGCAGTACTTC	CASSSTSGAYEQYF